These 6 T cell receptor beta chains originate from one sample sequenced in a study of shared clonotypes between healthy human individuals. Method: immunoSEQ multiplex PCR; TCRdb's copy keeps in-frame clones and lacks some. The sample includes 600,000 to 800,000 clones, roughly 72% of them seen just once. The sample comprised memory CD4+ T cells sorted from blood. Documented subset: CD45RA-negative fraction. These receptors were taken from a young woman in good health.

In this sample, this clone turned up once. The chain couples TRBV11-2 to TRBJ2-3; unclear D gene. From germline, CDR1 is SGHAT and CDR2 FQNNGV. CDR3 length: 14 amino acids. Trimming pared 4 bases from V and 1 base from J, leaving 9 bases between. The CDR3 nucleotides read TGTGCCAGCAGCTCCCTCTTGGGCACAGATACGCAGTATTTT. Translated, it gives CASSSLLGTDTQYF.

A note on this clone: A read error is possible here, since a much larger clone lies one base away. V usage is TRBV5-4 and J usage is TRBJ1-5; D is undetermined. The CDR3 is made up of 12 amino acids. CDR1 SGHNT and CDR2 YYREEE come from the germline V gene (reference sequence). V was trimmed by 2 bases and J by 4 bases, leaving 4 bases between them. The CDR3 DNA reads TGTGCCAGCAGCTTACCGAATCAGCCCCAGCATTTT. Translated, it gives CASSLPNQPQHF.

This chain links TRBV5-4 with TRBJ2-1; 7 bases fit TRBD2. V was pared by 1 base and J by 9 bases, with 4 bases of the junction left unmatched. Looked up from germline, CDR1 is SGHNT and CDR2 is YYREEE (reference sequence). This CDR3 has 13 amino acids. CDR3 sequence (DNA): TGTGCCAGCAGCTTGCCGGGGGGTGCTGAGCAGTTCTTC. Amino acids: CASSLPGGAEQFF.

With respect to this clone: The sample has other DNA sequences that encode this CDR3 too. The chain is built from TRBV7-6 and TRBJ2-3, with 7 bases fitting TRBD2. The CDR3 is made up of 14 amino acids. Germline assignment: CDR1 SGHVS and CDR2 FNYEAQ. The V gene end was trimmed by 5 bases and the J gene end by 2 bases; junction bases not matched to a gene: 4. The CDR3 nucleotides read TGTGCCAGCAGCCTGGGGGGGAACACAGATACGCAGTATTTT. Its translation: CASSLGGNTDTQYF.

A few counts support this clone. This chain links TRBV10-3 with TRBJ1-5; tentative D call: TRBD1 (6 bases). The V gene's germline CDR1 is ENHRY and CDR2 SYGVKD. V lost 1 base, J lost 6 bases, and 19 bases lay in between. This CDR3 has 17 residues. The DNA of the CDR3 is TGTGCCATCAGTGAGTTCGGGAGGGGGTATCGCAGTCAGCCCCAGCATTTT. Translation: CAISEFGRGYRSQPQHF.

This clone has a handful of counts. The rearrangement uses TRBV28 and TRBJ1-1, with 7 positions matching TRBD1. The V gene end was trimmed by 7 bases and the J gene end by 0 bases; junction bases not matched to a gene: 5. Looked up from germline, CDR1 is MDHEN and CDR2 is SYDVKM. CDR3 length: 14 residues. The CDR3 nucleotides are TGTGCCAGCAATCAGGGGGACGTGAACACTGAAGCTTTCTTT. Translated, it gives CASNQGDVNTEAFF.